The entry that follows covers one T cell receptor (beta chain) sequence. The target of this receptor is not known. Per-base quality was not reported, and no clone a single base away is much larger than it. The data derive from a study of T cells in localized non-small cell lung cancer (TCRdb year 2020). Study-level background: The study analyzed T cell repertoires of 236 early-stage NSCLC patients, comparing tumors and uninvolved tumor-adjacent lungs. The cohort consisted of a few hundred treatment-naive NSCLC patients whose localized lung tumors had been resected. A mean age of around 66 years was recorded for the NSCLC patients, of whom more than 120 were male and 85 to 110 were female. The study at large found these results: Higher T cell density in blood was associated with longer overall survival, whereas higher clonality in adjacent lung was associated with shorter survival. The highest T cell clonality was observed in uninvolved tumor-adjacent lung, where clonality exceeded that of tumor, suggesting that antigenic responses were more focused in uninvolved tumor-adjacent lung. Of the top 100 tumor clones, a median of 57 were detected in paired uninvolved adjacent lung; 28 were also among that lung's top 100. Because the study design was exploratory, TCR variables were selected using unadjusted p-values without false-discovery rate correction. Because multi-region sequencing of the tumors was not done, intratumor heterogeneity could not be ruled out.

From V the trimming removes 2 bases and from J it removes 0 bases, while the gene matches leave 5 bases of the junction unaccounted for. The germline V gene encodes CDR1 SGHRS and CDR2 YFSETQ. The CDR3 numbers 16 residues from cysteine through phenylalanine. CDR3 DNA only is kept here, 48 bases in frame from base 1. At diagnosis, tumor, uninvolved tumor-adjacent lung and peripheral blood were collected and then preserved as a mix of FFPE and fresh-frozen material. For TCR repertoire profiling, blood samples were analyzed in the form of peripheral blood mononuclear cells. TCR beta CDR3 regions were sequenced from DNA using the immunoSEQ Assay. Per the source publication's procedure: T cell density was computed as TCR beta template counts normalized to usable DNA estimated by amplifying housekeeping genes. The preseqR package was used to estimate richness by extrapolating to 400,000 templates for PBMC samples and to 120,000 templates for tissue samples. Clonality was calculated as one minus Pielou's evenness. Tissue-enriched TCRs were identified through differential abundance testing performed on productive amino-acid clonotypes, with a minimum total count of 5 and an alpha of 0.1. The Jaccard Index and the Morisita Overlap Index were used to measure how much the repertoires overlapped between compartments. GLIPH grouped TCR beta CDR3s together with public tetramer-defined viral CDR3s, and a viral motif had to include at least three viral sequences and also show V-gene enrichment. Drawn from immuneACCESS, this table holds only the in-frame rearrangements with V and J called that TCRdb kept. Clones are partly lost; checked studies trace under half to an unresolved V gene and leave the rest unexplained. The DNA was the basis for D and trimming; V, J and clone size are from that table. The sample contains 30,000 or so clones, more than 75% of them found a single time. Jointly, the top ten make up 10% to 15% of the sample.

The TCR originated in a female donor aged 60 or older with stage III squamous cell lung carcinoma. The specimen was peripheral blood, collected before any cancer treatment. Rearrangement joined TRBV5-1 to TRBJ2-4, and TRBD2 matches 7 of the central bases. The sequenced DNA: TGCGCCAGCAGCTTAGGGACTACCATAGCCAAAAACATTCAGTACTTC. Protein translation: CASSLGTTIAKNIQYF.